Listed here are 5 T cell receptor beta chains from one sample, sequenced in a study of tumor and adjacent non-tumor tissue in lung cancer. The template was RNA from unsorted bulk tissue. The library came from three nested PCR rounds adapted from ARM-PCR protocols. TCRdb ran MiXCR on the multiplex PCR reads and lists one entry per CDR3 protein. The top ten clones hold 15% to 20% of a sample with over 110,000 distinct CDR3 sequences, approximately 66% of them seen once. Sequencing was carried out using lung tumor tissue. These receptors were taken from a man aged 55 to 70 with small cell lung cancer.

This clonotype was seen repeatedly, ten times or more. V usage is TRBV11-2 and J usage is TRBJ2-7; D is unclear. CDR3 length: 14 amino acids. Trimming removed 2 bases at V and 3 bases at J, with 11 bases between. Germline values: CDR1 SGHAT, CDR2 FQNNGV. The CDR3 sequence: CASSLNGLYYEQYV. As DNA, the CDR3 is TGTGCCAGCAGCTTAAATGGCCTTTACTACGAGCAGTACGTC.

As for this clonotype: A read error may produce the germline difference seen at one junction end. CDR3 loop: CGSSEDRVKETQYF. CDR3 DNA: TGTGGCAGCAGCGAGGACAGGGTAAAAGAGACCCAGTATTTC. The chain uses TRBV11-1 and TRBJ2-5, with 8 bases aligning to TRBD1. CDR3 length: 14 amino acids. Germline V gives CDR1 SGHAT, CDR2 FQDESV (reference sequence).

On this clonotype: This may arise from a read error, as a much more abundant clone is one base away. The CDR3 nucleotides are TGCGCCAGCAGCCACATCGGAAGAGGGGATGGCTACACCTTC. Protein product: CASSHIGRGDGYTF. This chain links TRBV5-1 with TRBJ1-2; D is perhaps TRBD1 (5 bases). Germline CDR1 and CDR2: SGHRS and YFSETQ. Trimming cost V 4 bases and J 6 bases, with 16 bases left between them. The CDR3 has 14 residues.

V gene TRBV10-3 combines with J gene TRBJ2-2; no definite D call. Trimming left V 0 bases short and J 6 bases short, with 8 bases between. The germline V gene has CDR1 ENHRY and CDR2 SYGVKD. The CDR3 is made up of 14 amino acids. Written as DNA, the CDR3 is TGTGCCATCAGTGAGTCTTTGACCCCCGGGGAGCTGTTTTTT. Amino acid sequence: CAISESLTPGELFF.

This clonotype showed up just once. One end of the junction varies from germline; a read error may be responsible. The rearrangement uses TRBV28 and TRBJ2-3; D might be TRBD1 (6 bases). CDR3 length: 15 amino acids. Looked up from germline, CDR1 is MDHEN and CDR2 is SYDVKM. The CDR3 region is CASSGVRGFRDMQYF. CDR3 DNA sequence: TGTGCCAGCAGTGGCGTGAGGGGGTTCAGAGATATGCAGTATTTT.